The 26 T cell receptor beta chains reported below all come from one sample, sequenced in a study of T-cell reconstitution after alpha-beta-depleted transplantation in children. Unique molecular identifiers were incorporated when the TCRbeta library was constructed. Each CDR3 protein gets one entry after TCRdb re-called the PCR reads with MiXCR. The sample yields about 540,000 distinct CDR3 sequences, around 20% seen once. The input for sequencing was PBMCs from the stem cell graft donor, taken from the stem cell graft. These receptors were obtained from a human donor who donated a stem cell graft to a child with acute lymphoblastic leukemia.

The CDR3 reads CATASQLTYNEQFF. Here the CDR3 DNA reads TGTGCCACCGCATCCCAACTTACCTACAATGAGCAGTTCTTC. The chain combines TRBV9 with TRBJ2-1; no definite D call. Germline loops: CDR1 SGDLS, CDR2 YYNGEE. The ends were cut back, 9 bases at V and 2 bases at J, with 15 bases in the middle. This CDR3 region has 14 residues.

CDR3 DNA sequence: TGCGCCAGCAGCCAAGATTTCCGAGCACCCCCCTGGGAGCAGTACTTC. It specifies CASSQDFRAPPWEQYF. The chain is built from TRBV4-1 and TRBJ2-7; D is unclear. The germline CDR1 and CDR2 sequences are MGHRA and YSYEKL. This CDR3 comprises 16 residues. The V and J ends lost 0 bases and 7 bases respectively, with 19 bases between them.

The rearrangement joins TRBV11-1 to TRBJ1-1; no definite D call. The germline V gene encodes CDR1 SGHAT and CDR2 FQDESV (reference sequence). The V and J ends lost 2 bases and 4 bases respectively, with 32 bases between them. The CDR3 is 21 residues long. The CDR3 loop reads CASSLKSLRAPDLRRSTEAFF. The CDR3 nucleotides read TGTGCCAGCAGCTTAAAATCATTGAGGGCCCCCGACCTGAGGCGGAGCACTGAAGCTTTCTTT.

This chain joins TRBV3-1 and TRBJ1-1, with D possibly TRBD1 on 5 matching bases. Germline values: CDR1 LGHDT, CDR2 YNNKEL (reference sequence). With 4 bases removed from V and 1 base from J, the gap between germline ends came to 10 bases. The CDR3 spans 14 residues. CDR3 in amino acids: CASSRHTGNTEAFF. The CDR3 nucleotides are TGTGCCAGCAGCCGACATACAGGGAACACTGAAGCTTTCTTT. The full variable domain, with the rest looked up from reference TRBV3-1 and TRBJ1-1, is DTAVSQTPKYLVTQMGNDKSIKCEQNLGHDTMYWYKQDSKKFLKIMFSYNNKELIINETVPNRFSPKSPDKAHLNLHINSLELGDSAVYFCASSRHTGNTEAFFGQGTRLTVV.

The rearrangement joins TRBV29-1 to TRBJ2-1; TRBD2 is a possible D gene (5 bases). Germline V lookup: CDR1 SQVTM, CDR2 ANQGSEA. This CDR3 is built from 15 residues. Trimming took off 0 bases at V and 4 bases at J, with 13 bases between the two ends. CDR3 region: CSVEDSRTRYNEQFF. Here the CDR3 DNA reads TGCAGCGTTGAAGATTCCCGGACTCGATACAATGAGCAGTTCTTC.

This clonotype was recorded a few times. J is TRBJ2-3 and V is TRBV7-2; 12 nucleotides match TRBD2. Germline CDR1 and CDR2: SGHTA and FQGNSA. This CDR3 is built from 17 residues. V gave up 4 bases and J gave up 3 bases; unmatched junction bases: 8. CDR3 protein: CASSSSAGTSGTDTQYF. DNA of the CDR3: TGTGCCAGCAGCTCGTCGGCGGGGACTAGCGGGACAGATACGCAGTATTTT.

This clonotype was seen more than once but under ten times. This rearrangement joins TRBV9 to TRBJ1-1; no clear D gene. CDR1 and CDR2 (germline): SGDLS, YYNGEE. The V end was cut by 4 bases, the J end by 1 base, with 11 bases between. The CDR3 sequence is 14 residues long. The CDR3 DNA sequence: TGTGCCAGCAGCTTCATGTGGGGGAACACTGAAGCTTTCTTT. Its protein product is CASSFMWGNTEAFF. The full variable domain, its missing parts supplied by reference TRBV9 and TRBJ1-1, is DSGVTQTPKHLITATGQRVTLRCSPRSGDLSVYWYQQSLDQGLQFLIQYYNGEERAKGNILERFSAQQFPDLHSELNLSSLELGDSALYFCASSFMWGNTEAFFGQGTRLTVV.

This clonotype turned up a few times. The genes are TRBV6-6 and TRBJ1-1, with D possibly TRBD1 on 5 matching bases. Germline values: CDR1 MNHNY, CDR2 SVGAGI (reference sequence). Trimming left V 5 bases short and J 1 base short, with 8 bases between. The CDR3 is made up of 13 amino acids. The DNA of the CDR3 is TGTGCCAGCAGTACGGACAAGAACACTGAAGCTTTCTTT. Translating gives CASSTDKNTEAFF.

This clonotype was found a few times. V and J are TRBV6-5 and TRBJ2-3; D is unresolved. Trimming took 1 base from V and 5 from J, leaving 7 bases between them. The CDR3 totals 13 residues. CDR1 and CDR2 from the germline V gene are MNHEY and SVGAGI. Here the CDR3 reads CASSYFEEDTQYF. Written as DNA, the CDR3 is TGTGCCAGCAGTTACTTTGAGGAAGATACGCAGTATTTT.

The chain carries TRBV20-1 and TRBJ1-6; a possible D gene is TRBD1 (6 bases). Per germline, CDR1 DFQATT and CDR2 SNEGSKA (reference sequence). There are 14 residues in the CDR3. V lost 2 bases, J lost 5 bases, and 10 bases lay in between. The chain's CDR3 is CSARIGTNNSPLHF. The CDR3 bases are TGCAGTGCTAGAATAGGGACAAATAATTCACCCCTCCACTTT.

This clonotype was observed a few times. This chain joins TRBV27 and TRBJ1-6, with no clear D. Trimming removed 5 bases from V and 13 bases from J, with 15 bases in between. Germline V gives CDR1 MNHEY, CDR2 SMNVEV (reference sequence). The CDR3 is made up of 13 amino acids. The CDR3 is CASSPQGLYPLHF. CDR3 bases: TGTGCCAGCAGTCCCCAAGGTCTTTATCCCCTCCACTTT.

V is TRBV5-6 and J is TRBJ1-1; a weak D match, TRBD1 (5 bases). Germline V gives CDR1 SGHDT, CDR2 YYEEEE. CDR3 length: 13 amino acids. Trimming removed 7 bases from V and 0 bases from J, with 10 bases in between. CDR3 coding DNA: TGTGCCAGCGGGGCGCTTATGAACACTGAAGCTTTCTTT. Translated: CASGALMNTEAFF.

This clonotype was picked up a small number of times. The germline gene is not matched at one end of the junction; a read error may be the cause. The V call is TRBV7-9, the J call TRBJ2-3; 13 bases are shared with TRBD2. Germline lookup yields CDR1 SEHNR and CDR2 FQNEAQ (reference sequence). The CDR3 totals 16 residues. The CDR3 spells CASSQGLAGPTHTQYF. In DNA, the CDR3 is TGTGCCAGCAGCCAGGGACTAGCGGGGCCCACACATACGCAGTATTTT.

This clonotype was observed a handful of times. V and J are TRBV5-1 and TRBJ1-6, with D uncertain. The germline gives CDR1 SGHRS, CDR2 YFSETQ. This CDR3 comprises 14 residues. With 0 bases removed from V and 9 bases from J, the gap between germline ends came to 10 bases. CDR3 protein: CASSLESTSSPLHF. As DNA, the CDR3 is TGCGCCAGCAGCTTGGAGAGCACGAGTTCACCCCTCCACTTT.

This clonotype showed up just once. The rearrangement joins TRBV6-5 to TRBJ1-4; possibly TRBD1 for D (6 bases). CDR3 length: 16 amino acids. V dropped 5 bases and J dropped 2 bases, with 15 bases sitting between them. Looked up from germline, CDR1 is MNHEY and CDR2 is SVGAGI. The CDR3: CASSARGIYTNEKLFF. The CDR3 DNA follows: TGTGCCAGCAGTGCCAGGGGCATTTACACTAATGAAAAACTGTTTTTT.

The chain recombines TRBV7-3 with TRBJ2-7; TRBD2 matches at 10 bases. The CDR3 sequence is 16 residues long. V shed 0 bases and J 5 bases; nucleotides not matched to a gene: 7. The germline gives CDR1 SGHTA, CDR2 FQGTGA. The CDR3 DNA reads as TGTGCCAGCAGCTTAACAGCGTCTAGCGGGAGCAACGAGCAGTACTTC. Translated, it gives CASSLTASSGSNEQYF.

This chain connects TRBV20-1 to TRBJ1-6; D possibly corresponds to TRBD1 (5 bases). Trimming cost V 3 bases and J 6 bases, with 21 bases left between them. Germline CDR1 reads DFQATT; CDR2 reads SNEGSKA (reference sequence). CDR3 length: 17 residues. DNA for the CDR3: TGCAGTGCTAGTCCCCCGCAGGGAGGGAGCTTTAATTCACCCCTCCACTTT. Translation: CSASPPQGGSFNSPLHF.

This clonotype occurred a few times. The chain is built from TRBV4-1 and TRBJ2-5; 8 bases align to TRBD2. The germline CDR1 and CDR2 sequences are MGHRA and YSYEKL. Trimming at V came to 1 base and at J to 4 bases, leaving 5 bases not matched to a gene. CDR3 length equals 15 residues. The CDR3 bases are TGCGCCAGCAGCCAAGGGGCCCGGGAGGGAGAGACCCAGTACTTC. Protein sequence: CASSQGAREGETQYF.

The rearrangement joins TRBV25-1 to TRBJ2-7, with TRBD2 matching over 10 bases. V dropped 8 bases and J dropped 5; count of bases not matched to a gene: 12. Germline V lookup: CDR1 MGHDK, CDR2 SYGVNS. The CDR3 totals 15 residues. CDR3 amino acids: CASASGSVWGDEQYF. The DNA for the CDR3 is TGTGCCAGCGCTAGCGGGAGCGTATGGGGCGACGAGCAGTACTTC.

The V call is TRBV12-3 or TRBV12-4, the J call TRBJ2-7, with TRBD2 matching over 7 bases. The CDR3 is 16 residues long. Trimming removed 4 bases from V and 0 bases from J; junction bases left unmatched: 9. The CDR3 loop reads CASSSGGGGLSYEQYF. The CDR3 coding sequence is TGTGCCAGCAGTTCCGGTGGCGGGGGACTCTCCTACGAGCAGTACTTC.

A few counts support this clonotype. V gene TRBV6-2 or TRBV6-3 combines with J gene TRBJ1-5; 7 bases align to TRBD1. J was trimmed by 5 bases and V by 5 bases; bases with no gene match: 6. Germline CDR1 reads MNHEY; CDR2 reads SVGEGT. This CDR3 has 14 residues. The CDR3 protein is CASSTGQTHQPQHF. CDR3 DNA: TGTGCCAGCAGTACGGGACAGACCCATCAGCCCCAGCATTTT.

The V gene is TRBV7-3, the J gene TRBJ2-3; D possibly matches TRBD1 or TRBD2 (5 bases each). CDR1 and CDR2 (germline): SGHTA, FQGTGA. This CDR3 contains 16 residues. V shed 1 base and J shed 0 bases, with 11 bases lying between them. The CDR3 DNA sequence: TGTGCCAGCAGCTTAAATTCGGGACCTAGCACAGATACGCAGTATTTT. Its protein is CASSLNSGPSTDTQYF.

This clonotype appeared a few times. This rearrangement joins TRBV6-1 to TRBJ2-3; possibly TRBD2 for D (5 bases). This CDR3 region has 13 residues. The germline V gene has CDR1 MNHNS and CDR2 SASEGT. Trimming cost V 6 bases and J 5 bases, with 12 bases left between them. The CDR3 sequence: CASRTGYGDTQYF. The CDR3 coding sequence is TGTGCCAGCAGGACGGGATATGGAGATACGCAGTATTTT.

The rearrangement links TRBV15 to TRBJ1-1, with D tentatively TRBD1 (5 bases). The CDR3 totals 15 residues. CDR1 and CDR2 (germline): LNHNV, YYDKDF (reference sequence). Trimming pared 4 bases from V and 0 bases from J, leaving 12 bases between. The CDR3: CATSKRGSLNTEAFF. The CDR3 region has the DNA TGTGCCACCAGCAAAAGGGGCTCTCTGAACACTGAAGCTTTCTTT.

This clonotype was counted a few times. Written as DNA, the CDR3 is TGTGCCAGCATCCGGGAACTCACAGATACGCAGTATTTT. It codes for CASIRELTDTQYF. V and J are TRBV2 and TRBJ2-3; possibly TRBD2 for D (5 bases). V was clipped by 7 bases and J by 2 bases, with 10 bases between them. CDR3 length: 13 residues. Germline assignment: CDR1 SNHLY and CDR2 FYNNEI.

This clonotype was detected a few times. This chain uses TRBV5-1 with TRBJ2-3, with D hard to call. Germline loops: CDR1 SGHRS, CDR2 YFSETQ. The V end was cut by 0 bases, the J end by 7 bases, with 6 bases between. This CDR3 has 12 amino acids. Written as DNA, the CDR3 is TGCGCCAGCAGCTTGGACAGTTATACGCAGTATTTT. Its translation is CASSLDSYTQYF.